The sample holds a few counts of the clone carrying this T cell receptor beta chain. As yet, its antigen is unknown. PCR was performed using 60 Vbeta and 13 Jbeta primers. TCRdb keeps only in-frame clones here, not all; method: immunoSEQ multiplex PCR. The table lists some 190,000 clones, around 80% of them singletons, with roughly 1.6% in the top ten. The source of the sample is a study of cytomegalovirus exposure and HLA in healthy donors. Whole-study results and caveats: The presence/absence work took it that sequencing depth was about the same across donors. A cluster of highly shared sequence variants was likely a sequencing artifact.

V lost 3 bases, J lost 0 bases, and 4 bases stayed unmatched. The CDR3 consists of 17 residues. Germline V gives CDR1 SGHRS, CDR2 YFSETQ. This sequence was found in a young man in good health and CMV-seronegative. Sequenced material: PBMCs. This chain uses TRBV5-1 with TRBJ2-5, with 14 positions matching TRBD2. CDR3 bases: TGCGCCAGCAGCTCCGGACTAGCGGGGGGAAACCAAGAGACCCAGTACTTC. Translation gives CASSSGLAGGNQETQYF.